The rows below give T cell receptor beta chains drawn from one sample of a study of regulatory T cells in long-lasting Graves disease. TCRdb processed the multiplex PCR reads anew with MiXCR; each CDR3 protein has one entry. The table has 550,000 to 700,000 distinct CDR3 sequences, about 16% seen once. The sample was also linked to a second study, of T cells in Graves' hyperthyroidism and ophthalmopathy.

This specimen consisted of peripheral blood mononuclear cells (PBMCs), obtained at new diagnosis, from a patient treated with antithyroid drugs. The receptor source for this set is a man in his late teens or twenties with Graves disease. Both conserved end residues are part of each CDR3. Fields, in order: clone size, V gene, D gene, J gene, CDR3 protein, CDR3 DNA. The D gene is left open where the match is weak. Clone size, where shown, is once, few, many, or a class for clones that have expanded.

>many|TRBV5-6|-|TRBJ1-1
CASSHRFDEGLNTEAFF
TGTGCCAGCAGCCACCGGTTCGATGAGGGGCTGAACACTGAAGCTTTCTTT
>-|TRBV30|-|TRBJ1-4
CAWSGQQATNEKLFF
TGTGCCTGGAGTGGGCAACAGGCAACTAATGAAAAACTGTTTTTT
>-|TRBV6-2/TRBV6-3|TRBD2|TRBJ2-3
CASRPAMGEGPSDTQYF
TGTGCCAGCAGGCCCGCCATGGGGGAGGGCCCATCAGATACGCAGTATTTT
>few|TRBV20-1|TRBD1|TRBJ2-5
CSARTDREETQYF
TGCAGTGCTAGGACGGACAGGGAAGAGACCCAGTACTTC
>-|TRBV29-1|TRBD1|TRBJ1-1
CSVDKGASTEAFF
TGCAGCGTTGATAAGGGGGCGAGCACTGAAGCTTTCTTT
>many|TRBV11-1|TRBD2|TRBJ2-3
CASSPRTLAGVGVTDTQYF
TGTGCCAGCAGCCCTCGGACACTAGCGGGAGTTGGAGTCACAGATACGCAGTATTTT
>-|TRBV5-4|-|TRBJ2-7
CASSARTGSSYEQYF
TGTGCCAGCAGTGCCCGAACAGGTAGCTCCTACGAGCAGTACTTC
>many|TRBV3-1|-|TRBJ2-2
CASSQVEGGPDTGELFF
TGTGCCAGCAGCCAAGTTGAGGGCGGGCCGGACACCGGGGAGCTGTTTTTT
>once|TRBV30|-|TRBJ2-7
CAWSVGGLALQYF
TGTGCCTGGAGTGTAGGAGGCTTGGCTCTTCAGTACTTC
>many|TRBV2|-|TRBJ1-5
CASTDFVQPQHF
TGTGCCAGCACGGATTTTGTTCAGCCCCAGCATTTT
>few|TRBV24-1|TRBD1|TRBJ2-2
CATSDPGGQGVGELFF
TGTGCCACCAGTGATCCAGGAGGACAGGGGGTCGGGGAGCTGTTTTTT
>many|TRBV12-3/TRBV12-4|-|TRBJ1-1
CASYVGGWTEAFF
TGTGCCAGCTACGTTGGGGGTTGGACTGAAGCTTTCTTT
>-|TRBV12-3/TRBV12-4|TRBD1|TRBJ1-1
CASSSRTGVEAFF
TGTGCCAGCAGTTCCAGGACAGGAGTTGAAGCTTTCTTT
>-|TRBV2|-|TRBJ2-3
CASSSISMLERTDTQYF
TGTGCCAGCAGTTCTATTTCGATGTTGGAGCGCACAGATACGCAGTATTTT
>-|TRBV2|TRBD2|TRBJ2-3
CASSEWSTSGSLTPTDTQYF
TGTGCCAGCAGCGAATGGAGCACTAGCGGGAGTTTGACCCCCACAGATACGCAGTATTTT
>-|TRBV6-1|TRBD1|TRBJ2-1
CASTGQGKNKQFF
TGTGCCAGCACGGGACAGGGGAAAAATAAGCAGTTCTTC
>many|TRBV30|-|TRBJ2-3
CAWTPGYRTTDTQYF
TGTGCCTGGACCCCAGGGTATCGCACCACAGATACGCAGTATTTT
>many|TRBV11-2|TRBD1|TRBJ2-7
CASSLGATGRYEQYF
TGTGCCAGCAGCTTAGGAGCGACAGGGCGCTACGAGCAGTACTTC
>once|TRBV4-2|-|TRBJ1-5
CASSQDPPGNQPQHF
TGTGCCAGCAGCCAAGATCCACCCGGAAATCAGCCCCAGCATTTT
>-|TRBV9|TRBD1|TRBJ2-5
CAGSVPTGGGGETQYF
TGTGCCGGCAGCGTACCGACAGGGGGAGGTGGAGAGACCCAGTACTTC
>many|TRBV11-2|TRBD2|TRBJ2-7
CASSLDGGWGGYEQYF
TGTGCCAGCAGCTTAGATGGAGGGTGGGGGGGCTACGAGCAGTACTTC
>few|TRBV3-1|-|TRBJ1-5
CASSPVGNQPQHF
TGTGCCAGCAGCCCAGTGGGCAATCAGCCCCAGCATTTT
>few|TRBV24-1|TRBD1|TRBJ2-7
CATSDRDSSYEQYF
TGTGCCACCAGTGATCGGGACAGCTCCTACGAGCAGTACTTC
>-|TRBV3-1|-|TRBJ2-5
CASSRSRKTQYF
TGTGCCAGCAGTCGCAGTAGAAAGACCCAGTACTTC
>few|TRBV19|-|TRBJ2-1
CASRETRSSYNEQFF
TGTGCCAGTAGAGAGACTAGGAGCTCCTACAATGAGCAGTTCTTC
>few|TRBV7-9|-|TRBJ1-1
CASSPRRVWHKKAEAFF
TGTGCCAGCAGCCCCAGGAGGGTTTGGCATAAGAAAGCGGAAGCTTTCTTT
>few|TRBV18|TRBD1|TRBJ2-2
CASSPLTLGTGTEGTGELFF
TGTGCCAGCTCACCCCTAACCTTGGGGACCGGGACAGAAGGCACCGGGGAGCTGTTTTTT
>many|TRBV30|-|TRBJ1-1
CAWSLRMNTEAFF
TGTGCCTGGAGTTTGCGGATGAACACTGAAGCTTTCTTT
>few|TRBV5-1|TRBD2|TRBJ2-2
CASSPGLAGVTGELFF
TGCGCCAGCAGCCCGGGACTAGCGGGAGTGACCGGGGAGCTGTTTTTT